This T cell receptor beta chain was recorded in a study of T-cell reconstitution after alpha-beta-depleted transplantation in children. V lost 3 bases and J 6 bases, leaving 6 bases between the germline ends. The CDR3 extends over 12 amino acids. Germline assignment: CDR1 MNHEY and CDR2 SMNVEV (reference sequence). Unique molecular identifiers were used in preparing the TCRbeta library. From the PCR reads, TCRdb called clonotypes with MiXCR, one entry per CDR3 protein. Here the sample spans nearly 350,000 distinct CDR3 sequences, 15% to 20% being singletons. General study points: There were some patients whose high TCRbeta diversity at day 60 came from surviving recipient T cells and thymic progenitors. One year post-transplant, T-cell counts and diversity were largely derived from T cells produced anew.

Concerning this clonotype: The antigen is unknown.

This TCR derives from a male patient under 10 years old who had a stem cell transplant for acute lymphoblastic leukemia, so the T cells may come from the graft donor. The specimen was PBMCs, mostly from graft donor cells, collected 360 days after TCRalphabeta/CD19-depleted stem cell transplant. This chain joins TRBV27 and TRBJ2-1; D may be TRBD1 (5 bases). CDR3 coding DNA: TGTGCCAGCAGTTTTCAGGGCAATGAGCAGTTCTTC. This encodes CASSFQGNEQFF.